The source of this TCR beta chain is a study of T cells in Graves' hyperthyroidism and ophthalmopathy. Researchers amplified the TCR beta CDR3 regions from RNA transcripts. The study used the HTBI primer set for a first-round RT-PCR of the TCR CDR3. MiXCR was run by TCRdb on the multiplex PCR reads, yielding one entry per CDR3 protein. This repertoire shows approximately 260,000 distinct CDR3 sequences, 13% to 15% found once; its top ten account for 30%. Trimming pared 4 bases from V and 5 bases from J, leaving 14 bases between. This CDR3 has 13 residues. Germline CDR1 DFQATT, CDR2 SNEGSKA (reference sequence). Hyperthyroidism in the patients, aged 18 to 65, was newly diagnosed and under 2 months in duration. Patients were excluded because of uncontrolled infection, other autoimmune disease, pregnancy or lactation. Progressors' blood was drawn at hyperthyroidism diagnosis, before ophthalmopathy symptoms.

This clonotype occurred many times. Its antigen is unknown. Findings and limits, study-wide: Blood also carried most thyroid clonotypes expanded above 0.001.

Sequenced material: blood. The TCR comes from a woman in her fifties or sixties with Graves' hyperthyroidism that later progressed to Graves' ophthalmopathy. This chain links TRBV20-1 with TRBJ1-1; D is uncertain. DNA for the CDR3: TGCAGTGCTAAGAGAACCTCGGGGACTGAAGCTTTCTTT. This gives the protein CSAKRTSGTEAFF.